These T cell receptor beta chains were read from a single sample in a study of post-analysis software for immune sequencing data. TCRdb fed the PCR reads into MiXCR, producing one record per CDR3 protein. The sample gives fewer than 700,000 distinct CDR3 sequences, roughly 46% of which show up once; around 1.7% is in the top ten. The sequenced sample was blood. These TCRs come from a girl aged 5-17 years with multiple sclerosis. Both conserved end residues are part of each CDR3. D genes are given only for firm matches. For some rows the clone size is stated as once, few or many, or as a class when expanded; others skip it.

>TRBV6-6|-|-|12|TRBJ2-5
TGTGCCAGCAGTTACGTGCGGGAGACCCAGTACTTC
CASSYVRETQYF
>TRBV5-1|few|-|15|TRBJ2-6
TGCGCCAGTAGTTCTGGGCCTGTGGGGGCCAACGTCCTGACTTTC
CASSSGPVGANVLTF
>TRBV12-3/TRBV12-4|few|-|13|TRBJ1-2
TGTGCCAGCAGTCATACAGGGAGAAGCGGCTACACCTTC
CASSHTGRSGYTF
>TRBV5-1|-|-|15|TRBJ2-5
TGCGCCAGCAGCTTGGGTACTAGTCTCCAGGAGACCCAGTACTTC
CASSLGTSLQETQYF
>TRBV7-2|-|TRBD2|16|TRBJ2-5
TGTGCCAGCAGCTTAGAGGCGGGGGGATTATTAGAGACCCAGTACTTC
CASSLEAGGLLETQYF
>TRBV6-1|-|TRBD2|17|TRBJ2-3
TGTGCCAGCAGTGACCCGGGGGGGACCCCGGGCACAGATACGCAGTATTTT
CASSDPGGTPGTDTQYF
>TRBV4-1|-|TRBD2|17|TRBJ2-1
TGCGCCAGCAGCCAAGAATTGAGCGGGGGGATCTACAATGAGCAGTTCTTC
CASSQELSGGIYNEQFF
>TRBV24-1|few|-|17|TRBJ2-7
TGTGCCACCAGTGATTTGGCGGGGCGGGTTAGGTCCTACGAGCAGTACTTC
CATSDLAGRVRSYEQYF
>TRBV30|few|-|13|TRBJ2-7
TGTGCCTGGAGTCGGGTGTTATCCGGCGAGCAGTACTTC
CAWSRVLSGEQYF
>TRBV14|-|-|13|TRBJ2-1
TGTGCCAGCAGCCAAGTCCCCGGGGGTGAGCAGTTCTTC
CASSQVPGGEQFF
>TRBV6-1|-|TRBD2|17|TRBJ2-3
TGTGCCAGCAGTCCCTTGGCGGCTAGCGGTCCACAGGATACGCAGTATTTT
CASSPLAASGPQDTQYF
>TRBV15|-|TRBD2|16|TRBJ2-1
TGTGCCACCAGCAGAGTGGCGGGGGGGCCGTACAATGAGCAGTTCTTC
CATSRVAGGPYNEQFF
>TRBV9|-|-|15|TRBJ2-2
TGTGCCAGCAGCGTAGGGCTACCGAACACCGGGGAGCTGTTTTTT
CASSVGLPNTGELFF
>TRBV11-3|few|TRBD2|17|TRBJ2-3
TGTGCCAGCAGCTTAGTTCTGCGGGAGGATTACACAGATACGCAGTATTTT
CASSLVLREDYTDTQYF
>TRBV10-3|-|-|14|TRBJ2-1
TGTGCCATCAGTGAGTCTGCCTCCCTAGATGAGCAGTTCTTC
CAISESASLDEQFF
>TRBV5-1|-|-|16|TRBJ2-7
TGCGCCAGCAGCTCGACGGGACCTAGAGAGACTTACGAGCAGTACTTC
CASSSTGPRETYEQYF
>TRBV29-1|once|-|12|TRBJ1-2
TGCAGCGTTACAGGGACGTACTATGGCTACACCTTC
CSVTGTYYGYTF
>TRBV6-1|few|TRBD1|13|TRBJ1-2
TGTGCCGGCAGTGTTACGACAGGGAATGGCTACACCTTC
CAGSVTTGNGYTF
>TRBV28|few|-|14|TRBJ2-7
TGTGCCAGCAGTTTCGACACCGGCTCCTACGAGCAGTACTTC
CASSFDTGSYEQYF
>TRBV29-1|-|-|14|TRBJ2-1
TGCAGCGCTGCAGGGGCCCCAGACGGAGCTGAGCAGTTCTTC
CSAAGAPDGAEQFF
>TRBV12-3/TRBV12-4|-|TRBD2|15|TRBJ2-3
TGTGCCAGCAGTTTATCCCCAGCGCGGGGGGATACGCAGTATTTT
CASSLSPARGDTQYF
>TRBV5-1|few|-|15|TRBJ1-2
TGCGCCAGCAGCTTGGACGGGTGGCAGAACTATGGCTACACCTTC
CASSLDGWQNYGYTF
>TRBV4-2|-|TRBD1|19|TRBJ2-7
TGTGCCAGCAGCCATCCATGGGGAGCTGACAGGGGGGAGTCCTACGAGCAGTACTTC
CASSHPWGADRGESYEQYF
>TRBV7-8|-|-|16|TRBJ2-3
TGTGCCAGCAGCTTAGCTTCGTCAGGGGTCGCAGATACGCAGTATTTT
CASSLASSGVADTQYF
>TRBV4-1|-|TRBD1|14|TRBJ1-5
TGCGCCAGCACCTCCGGGACAGGGGAACAGCCCCAGCATTTT
CASTSGTGEQPQHF
>TRBV20-1|-|-|12|TRBJ2-5
TGCAGTGCTAGTGGGTCGCGGGAGACCCAGTACTTC
CSASGSRETQYF
>TRBV7-2|-|TRBD1|12|TRBJ1-2
TGTGCCAGCCAGACAGGGAACTATGGCTACACCTTC
CASQTGNYGYTF